This T cell receptor beta chain was identified during a study of T cell responses to AZD1222 COVID-19 vaccine. The J segment lost 2 bases and the V segment lost 7 bases, leaving 6 bases of the junction unmatched. The CDR3 loop spans 15 amino acids. The germline V gene encodes CDR1 MNHEY and CDR2 SVGAGI. Study observations and caveats: Along spike, vaccine-associated CD4 TCRs were found throughout, with dominance at 160-218 and 743-854.

Note on this clone: Antigen specificity is unknown.

Libraries were prepared by immunoSEQ multiplex PCR; TCRdb keeps only in-frame clonotypes and omits some of them. The sample includes 70,000 to 75,000 clones, less than 85% of them seen just once. V is TRBV6-5 and J is TRBJ2-3, with 10 bases aligning to TRBD2. The receptor comes from an adult who received the AZD1222 COVID-19 vaccine. The source was peripheral blood, collected 28 days after the second AZD1222 dose. DNA of the CDR3: TGTGCCAGCAAAATAGCGGGAGGAAACACAGATACGCAGTATTTT. This encodes CASKIAGGNTDTQYF.